The entry below describes one TCR beta chain. This sample stems from a study of OX40 agonist ivuxolimab in advanced cancers. The length of the CDR3 is 15 residues. Trimming took 8 bases from V and 3 from J, leaving 20 bases between them. CDR1 and CDR2 from the germline V gene are WNHNN and SYGVQD (reference sequence). Data came from immunoSEQ multiplex PCR; TCRdb stores just in-frame clones and leaves some out. This table holds 71,000 or so clones, about 81% found once. The input for sequencing was CD4+ or CD8+ T cells sorted from blood, taken in a trial of the OX40 agonist ivuxolimab. The genes are TRBV10-1 and TRBJ2-7; tentative D call: TRBD1 (6 bases). This sequence was found in an adult with an advanced solid tumor such as melanoma, head and neck, liver or kidney cancer. This CDR3 is CASGTGCLGVYEQYF. CDR3 sequence (DNA): TGCGCCAGCGGAACAGGGTGTCTGGGGGTCTACGAGCAGTACTTC.